This T cell receptor beta chain was captured in a study of shared clonotypes between healthy human individuals. As for the study in general: For every donor, three CD4 naive, three CD4 memory, two CD8 naive and one CD8 memory plates were used.

The assay was immunoSEQ multiplex PCR, and TCRdb's table has in-frame clones only and misses some. The repertoire has roughly 1.4 million clones, approximately 98.5% of them found once; the top ten carry around 0.38%. Study outcomes and limitations: Limited genetic and exposure-history diversity came from having few donors. For sorted subsets, rarefaction showed incomplete sequencing despite large depth.

Trimming removed 0 bases from V and 4 bases from J, with 12 bases in between. The CDR3 has 15 residues. Germline loops: CDR1 KGHSH, CDR2 LQKENI. A split of CD4+ cells into CD45RA+ naive and CD45RA-negative memory subsets was performed. About this clone itself: Its antigen is not identified.

Sample: naive CD4+ T cells sorted from blood. This sample's subset: CD45RA+ positively selected. V is TRBV18 and J is TRBJ1-1, with a weak D call TRBD1 (5 bases). This sequence was found in a man aged 25-40 years in good health. CDR3 residues: CASSPPWDDGTEAFF. The CDR3 nucleotides are TGTGCCAGCTCACCACCGTGGGACGATGGCACTGAAGCTTTCTTT.